Each of the 2 T cell receptor beta chains below was sequenced from the same sample in a study of patients and donors after allogeneic stem cell transplantation (dated by TCRdb to the early 2020s). Libraries were constructed by RT-PCR. The reads were generated on a NextSeq 550. The public reads were run again by TCRdb, first through fastp at Q25 and then through MiXCR, and only productive beta chains were kept. Records with the same CDR3 protein are collapsed into one entry carrying the most frequent genes and DNA. The sample yields approximately 140,000 distinct CDR3 sequences; approximately 37% were counted once. The ten largest account for around half of the sample. The sample consisted of blood, either unsorted or a sorted T cell fraction (not recorded which). The receptor set was obtained from a human donor who was either an allogeneic HSCT recipient or a stem cell or donor lymphocyte infusion donor (not recorded which). It is not recorded whose cells these are; they may come from a transplant donor.

The sample holds a few counts of this clonotype. V gene TRBV5-1 combines with J gene TRBJ1-5, with 9 bases that match TRBD1. The V gene's germline CDR1 is SGHRS and CDR2 YFSETQ. V gave up 6 bases and J gave up 9 bases; unmatched junction bases: 7. The CDR3 extends over 13 amino acids. CDR3: CASTRDRERPQHF. In DNA, the CDR3 is TGCGCCAGCACCCGGGACAGGGAACGGCCCCAGCATTTT. Supplemented by reference TRBV5-1 and TRBJ1-5, the full variable domain reads KAGVTQTPRYLIKTRGQQVTLSCSPISGHRSVSWYQQTPGQGLQFLFEYFSETQRNKGNFPGRFSGRQFSNSRSEMNVSTLELGDSALYLCASTRDRERPQHFGDGTRLSIL.

This sequence joins TRBV3-1 and TRBJ1-6; 9 bases line up with TRBD1. CDR1 and CDR2 from the germline V gene are LGHDT and YNNKEL (reference sequence). The V and J ends lost 8 bases and 4 bases, in that order; junction bases with no gene match: 3. CDR3 length equals 14 residues. CDR3 sequence reads: CASAGTGYNSPLHF. In nucleotides, the CDR3 is TGTGCCAGCGCCGGGACAGGGTATAATTCACCCCTCCACTTT.